Listed below are T cell receptor beta chains from one sample, sequenced in a study of cytomegalovirus exposure and HLA in healthy donors. Generated by immunoSEQ multiplex PCR, the TCRdb table keeps only in-frame clones and is missing some. The sample carries more than 90,000 clones, about 70% recorded once. Sequencing input: PBMCs. All receptors come from a woman aged 25 to 39 in good health and CMV-seronegative. Both conserved end residues are part of each CDR3. The order of the fields is V gene, D gene, clone size, J gene, CDR3 protein, CDR3 DNA. A D gene is named only where the DNA matches it firmly. Size is stated for part of the rows, as once, few or many counts, or as a class when the clone is expanded.

v_gene: TRBV7-9
d_gene: TRBD2
abundance: once
j_gene: TRBJ2-1
CDR3aa: CASSREGDEQFF
CDR3nt: TGTGCCAGCAGTCGGGAGGGGGATGAGCAGTTCTTC

v_gene: TRBV30
d_gene: .
abundance: .
j_gene: TRBJ2-2
CDR3aa: CAWSATGLAGELFF
CDR3nt: TGTGCCTGGAGTGCTACAGGGTTGGCCGGGGAGCTGTTTTTT

v_gene: TRBV4-3
d_gene: .
abundance: .
j_gene: TRBJ1-1
CDR3aa: CASSQVPVGNTEAFF
CDR3nt: TGCGCCAGCAGCCAAGTTCCGGTCGGGAACACTGAAGCTTTCTTT

v_gene: TRBV6-5
d_gene: .
abundance: once
j_gene: TRBJ1-1
CDR3aa: CASSKGLSNTEAFF
CDR3nt: TGTGCCAGCAGTAAAGGACTATCCAACACTGAAGCTTTCTTT

v_gene: TRBV2
d_gene: .
abundance: .
j_gene: TRBJ1-1
CDR3aa: CASRTRVETEAFF
CDR3nt: TGTGCCAGCAGGACCAGGGTAGAAACTGAAGCTTTCTTT

v_gene: TRBV27
d_gene: .
abundance: .
j_gene: TRBJ2-3
CDR3aa: CASSWAGPLGDTQYF
CDR3nt: TGTGCCAGCAGTTGGGCGGGGCCCTTGGGGGATACGCAGTATTTT

v_gene: TRBV5-1
d_gene: .
abundance: .
j_gene: TRBJ1-1
CDR3aa: CASSPLTGNTEAFF
CDR3nt: TGCGCCAGCAGCCCGTTGACAGGGAACACTGAAGCTTTCTTT

v_gene: TRBV2
d_gene: .
abundance: .
j_gene: TRBJ1-1
CDR3aa: CASRELPDTKNTEAFF
CDR3nt: TGTGCCAGCAGGGAGTTACCGGACACGAAGAACACTGAAGCTTTCTTT

v_gene: TRBV29-1
d_gene: TRBD1
abundance: few
j_gene: TRBJ1-2
CDR3aa: CSVEDRGQVLGYGYTF
CDR3nt: TGCAGCGTTGAAGATAGAGGACAGGTCCTTGGCTATGGCTACACCTTC

v_gene: TRBV5-1
d_gene: TRBD1
abundance: .
j_gene: TRBJ2-3
CDR3aa: CASSFRDRGFNTDTQYF
CDR3nt: TGCGCCAGCAGCTTTCGGGACAGGGGGTTTAACACAGATACGCAGTATTTT

v_gene: TRBV19
d_gene: .
abundance: few
j_gene: TRBJ1-2
CDR3aa: CASSREHYGYTF
CDR3nt: TGTGCCAGTAGTAGGGAGCACTATGGCTACACCTTC

v_gene: TRBV7-2
d_gene: .
abundance: .
j_gene: TRBJ2-3
CDR3aa: CASSQETWDTQYF
CDR3nt: TGTGCCAGCAGCCAGGAAACGTGGGATACGCAGTATTTT

v_gene: TRBV18
d_gene: .
abundance: .
j_gene: TRBJ1-1
CDR3aa: CASSYGQTEAFF
CDR3nt: TGTGCCAGCTCTTACGGACAGACTGAAGCTTTCTTT

v_gene: TRBV4-3
d_gene: .
abundance: .
j_gene: TRBJ1-1
CDR3aa: CASSQDFGGAFF
CDR3nt: TGCGCCAGCAGCCAAGATTTCGGGGGAGCTTTCTTT

v_gene: TRBV5-1
d_gene: .
abundance: .
j_gene: TRBJ1-4
CDR3aa: CASSSGGGSEKLFF
CDR3nt: TGCGCCAGCAGTTCCGGGGGGGGGAGTGAAAAACTGTTTTTT

v_gene: TRBV7-9
d_gene: TRBD1
abundance: .
j_gene: TRBJ1-1
CDR3aa: CASSKTGSNTEAFF
CDR3nt: TGTGCCAGCAGCAAGACAGGGTCCAACACTGAAGCTTTCTTT

v_gene: TRBV18
d_gene: .
abundance: .
j_gene: TRBJ2-5
CDR3aa: CASSLKLAQQETQYF
CDR3nt: TGTGCCAGCTCTCTCAAACTAGCCCAACAAGAGACCCAGTACTTC

v_gene: TRBV5-6
d_gene: .
abundance: few
j_gene: TRBJ1-4
CDR3aa: CASSSRAQGSTNEKLFF
CDR3nt: TGTGCCAGCAGCTCTAGGGCTCAGGGTTCAACTAATGAAAAACTGTTTTTT

v_gene: TRBV30
d_gene: .
abundance: .
j_gene: TRBJ1-1
CDR3aa: CAWSEGWGTEAFF
CDR3nt: TGTGCCTGGAGCGAGGGTTGGGGCACTGAAGCTTTCTTT

v_gene: TRBV5-1
d_gene: .
abundance: .
j_gene: TRBJ2-3
CDR3aa: CASSPVKDSSTDTQYF
CDR3nt: TGCGCCAGCAGCCCGGTAAAGGACAGTAGCACAGATACGCAGTATTTT

v_gene: TRBV2
d_gene: .
abundance: .
j_gene: TRBJ1-2
CDR3aa: CASSEAPGYGYTF
CDR3nt: TGTGCCAGCAGTGAAGCTCCGGGATATGGCTACACCTTC

v_gene: TRBV2
d_gene: TRBD1
abundance: .
j_gene: TRBJ2-7
CDR3aa: CASRGQGVNEQYF
CDR3nt: TGTGCCAGCAGGGGACAGGGAGTCAACGAGCAGTACTTC

v_gene: TRBV6-6
d_gene: .
abundance: .
j_gene: TRBJ2-5
CDR3aa: CATGLYQETQYF
CDR3nt: TGTGCCACCGGACTGTACCAAGAGACCCAGTACTTC

v_gene: TRBV15
d_gene: TRBD2
abundance: .
j_gene: TRBJ2-3
CDR3aa: CATSRGGQLAEVDPDTQYF
CDR3nt: TGTGCCACCAGCAGAGGGGGGCAACTAGCGGAGGTGGATCCAGATACGCAGTATTTT

v_gene: TRBV5-1
d_gene: .
abundance: few
j_gene: TRBJ1-2
CDR3aa: CASSSSQTDGYTF
CDR3nt: TGCGCCAGCAGCTCCTCCCAGACTGATGGCTACACCTTC

v_gene: TRBV11-2
d_gene: TRBD1
abundance: .
j_gene: TRBJ2-7
CDR3aa: CASGGTGGEQYF
CDR3nt: TGTGCCAGTGGGGGGACAGGAGGCGAGCAGTACTTC

v_gene: TRBV6-6
d_gene: TRBD1
abundance: once
j_gene: TRBJ1-4
CDR3aa: CASKTGTGDEKLFF
CDR3nt: TGTGCCAGCAAAACCGGGACAGGGGATGAAAAACTGTTTTTT

v_gene: TRBV5-6
d_gene: TRBD2
abundance: once
j_gene: TRBJ2-1
CDR3aa: CASSLTSGRTLIYNEQFF
CDR3nt: TGTGCCAGCAGCTTGACTAGCGGGAGGACCCTAATCTACAATGAGCAGTTCTTC

v_gene: TRBV5-4
d_gene: TRBD1
abundance: .
j_gene: TRBJ1-2
CDR3aa: CASSDTGVFGYTF
CDR3nt: TGTGCCAGCAGCGATACAGGGGTTTTTGGCTACACCTTC

v_gene: TRBV21-1
d_gene: .
abundance: .
j_gene: TRBJ1-2
CDR3aa: CASSGQGGVHYGYTF
CDR3nt: TGTGCCAGCAGCGGGCAGGGTGGGGTTCATTATGGCTACACCTTC

v_gene: TRBV11-3
d_gene: TRBD1
abundance: .
j_gene: TRBJ2-7
CDR3aa: CASSYTYRGTYEQYF
CDR3nt: TGTGCCAGCAGCTACACATACAGGGGAACCTACGAGCAGTACTTC

v_gene: TRBV5-1
d_gene: TRBD1
abundance: .
j_gene: TRBJ1-4
CDR3aa: CASSSTGNNEKLFF
CDR3nt: TGCGCCAGCAGCTCGACAGGGAATAATGAAAAACTGTTTTTT

v_gene: TRBV6-5
d_gene: .
abundance: .
j_gene: TRBJ1-1
CDR3aa: CASSWTGGMNTEAFF
CDR3nt: TGTGCCAGCAGTTGGACTGGGGGCATGAACACTGAAGCTTTCTTT

v_gene: TRBV7-9
d_gene: .
abundance: .
j_gene: TRBJ1-1
CDR3aa: CASSLAVTGRNTEAFF
CDR3nt: TGTGCCAGCAGCTTAGCAGTTACAGGGAGGAACACTGAAGCTTTCTTT

v_gene: TRBV6-1
d_gene: .
abundance: .
j_gene: TRBJ1-6
CDR3aa: CASSRGPDGESPLHF
CDR3nt: TGTGCCAGCAGTCGAGGCCCAGATGGGGAGTCACCCCTCCACTTT

v_gene: TRBV29-1
d_gene: TRBD1
abundance: once
j_gene: TRBJ1-2
CDR3aa: CSVAGTGAMNYGYTF
CDR3nt: TGCAGCGTTGCGGGGACAGGGGCGATGAACTATGGCTACACCTTC

v_gene: TRBV5-1
d_gene: TRBD1
abundance: .
j_gene: TRBJ1-1
CDR3aa: CASSFTGGATEAFF
CDR3nt: TGCGCCAGCAGCTTTACAGGGGGCGCCACTGAAGCTTTCTTT

v_gene: TRBV7-2
d_gene: .
abundance: .
j_gene: TRBJ1-5
CDR3aa: CASSPQLFGNQPQHF
CDR3nt: TGTGCCAGCAGCCCACAGTTATTCGGCAATCAGCCCCAGCATTTT

v_gene: TRBV28
d_gene: .
abundance: .
j_gene: TRBJ2-5
CDR3aa: CASSLSQETQYF
CDR3nt: TGTGCCAGCAGTTTGAGCCAAGAGACCCAGTACTTC

v_gene: TRBV18
d_gene: .
abundance: .
j_gene: TRBJ1-1
CDR3aa: CASSPFKGERETEAFF
CDR3nt: TGTGCCAGCTCACCCTTCAAGGGGGAGAGGGAAACTGAAGCTTTCTTT

v_gene: TRBV6-4
d_gene: TRBD2
abundance: .
j_gene: TRBJ2-3
CDR3aa: CASSDSASGSRDTQYF
CDR3nt: TGTGCCAGCAGTGACTCGGCTAGCGGGAGTAGGGATACGCAGTATTTT

v_gene: TRBV30
d_gene: .
abundance: .
j_gene: TRBJ1-1
CDR3aa: CAWIGTGMNTEAFF
CDR3nt: TGTGCCTGGATCGGGACTGGGATGAACACTGAAGCTTTCTTT

v_gene: TRBV6-1
d_gene: TRBD1
abundance: .
j_gene: TRBJ1-1
CDR3aa: CASSDQAGQGNTEAFF
CDR3nt: TGTGCCAGCAGTGATCAAGCGGGACAGGGGAACACTGAAGCTTTCTTT

v_gene: TRBV15
d_gene: .
abundance: .
j_gene: TRBJ2-5
CDR3aa: CASGGRGETQYF
CDR3nt: TGTGCCTCCGGGGGGCGCGGGGAGACCCAGTACTTC

v_gene: TRBV7-2
d_gene: .
abundance: .
j_gene: TRBJ1-5
CDR3aa: CASSFGREYQPQHF
CDR3nt: TGTGCCAGCAGCTTTGGCAGGGAATATCAGCCCCAGCATTTT

v_gene: TRBV7-9
d_gene: .
abundance: .
j_gene: TRBJ1-6
CDR3aa: CASSSATGPLNSPLHF
CDR3nt: TGTGCCAGCAGCTCAGCGACAGGACCCTTAAATTCACCCCTCCACTTT

v_gene: TRBV6-5
d_gene: .
abundance: once
j_gene: TRBJ1-3
CDR3aa: CASRPYTSAGNTIYF
CDR3nt: TGTGCCAGCAGGCCATATACTAGTGCAGGAAACACCATATATTTT

v_gene: TRBV29-1
d_gene: TRBD2
abundance: .
j_gene: TRBJ2-3
CDR3aa: CSVDWLAGTDTQYF
CDR3nt: TGCAGCGTTGATTGGCTAGCGGGCACAGATACGCAGTATTTT

v_gene: TRBV30
d_gene: .
abundance: .
j_gene: TRBJ1-3
CDR3aa: CAWSGQAISGNTIYF
CDR3nt: TGTGCCTGGAGTGGACAGGCTATCTCTGGAAACACCATATATTTT

v_gene: TRBV6-5
d_gene: TRBD2
abundance: .
j_gene: TRBJ2-1
CDR3aa: CASSTAGTSVGRQFF
CDR3nt: TGTGCCAGCAGTACGGCCGGGACTAGCGTAGGTAGGCAGTTCTTC

v_gene: TRBV7-9
d_gene: .
abundance: .
j_gene: TRBJ1-2
CDR3aa: CASIQVQDTYGYTF
CDR3nt: TGTGCCAGCATCCAAGTACAGGACACCTATGGCTACACCTTC

v_gene: TRBV19
d_gene: TRBD2
abundance: .
j_gene: TRBJ2-7
CDR3aa: CASSLQAGAYEQYF
CDR3nt: TGTGCCAGTAGTCTTCAAGCGGGGGCCTACGAGCAGTACTTC

v_gene: TRBV5-1
d_gene: .
abundance: .
j_gene: TRBJ2-2
CDR3aa: CASRTGNTGELFF
CDR3nt: TGCGCCAGCAGGACGGGGAACACCGGGGAGCTGTTTTTT

v_gene: TRBV29-1
d_gene: TRBD1
abundance: .
j_gene: TRBJ1-2
CDR3aa: CSVDTGGHYGYTF
CDR3nt: TGCAGCGTTGACACAGGGGGCCACTATGGCTACACCTTC

v_gene: TRBV29-1
d_gene: .
abundance: .
j_gene: TRBJ1-1
CDR3aa: CSVSSGGSNTEAFF
CDR3nt: TGCAGCGTGAGTTCGGGGGGGTCGAACACTGAAGCTTTCTTT

v_gene: TRBV5-6
d_gene: TRBD1
abundance: .
j_gene: TRBJ2-3
CDR3aa: CASSLGDRVWGLGTDTQYF
CDR3nt: TGTGCCAGCAGCTTGGGTGACAGGGTATGGGGGCTCGGCACAGATACGCAGTATTTT

v_gene: TRBV27
d_gene: TRBD1
abundance: .
j_gene: TRBJ1-5
CDR3aa: CASIIGRQGAQSNQPQHF
CDR3nt: TGTGCCAGCATAATTGGGCGACAGGGGGCGCAGAGCAATCAGCCCCAGCATTTT

v_gene: TRBV7-9
d_gene: TRBD1
abundance: .
j_gene: TRBJ1-1
CDR3aa: CASSPQGGAGTEAFF
CDR3nt: TGTGCCAGCAGCCCCCAAGGGGGCGCGGGCACTGAAGCTTTCTTT

v_gene: TRBV28
d_gene: TRBD2
abundance: .
j_gene: TRBJ2-1
CDR3aa: CASSGLAASYNEQFF
CDR3nt: TGTGCCAGCAGTGGACTAGCGGCCTCCTACAATGAGCAGTTCTTC

v_gene: TRBV7-9
d_gene: TRBD1
abundance: .
j_gene: TRBJ1-5
CDR3aa: CASSKESGTGDQPQHF
CDR3nt: TGTGCCAGCAGCAAGGAATCCGGGACAGGGGATCAGCCCCAGCATTTT